The clone carrying this T cell receptor beta chain was observed a few times. Its antigen is unknown. This sample is drawn from a study of T cell repertoires in cytomegalovirus infection. Study summary: CMV epitopes that were recently identified and HLA-C-restricted were used alongside well-studied HLA-B-restricted ones. Shared public TCR beta signatures pointed to both CMV infection and a matching HLA type.

Study results and limitations: Dominant in the ex vivo response were TCR beta clonotypes restricted by HLA-C and specific for CMV.

TCRdb fed the reads into MiXCR, producing one record per CDR3 protein. The data contain about 700,000 distinct CDR3 sequences, about 33% of them singletons. Germline lookup yields CDR1 SEHNR and CDR2 FQNEAQ (reference sequence). The trim removed 5 bases at V and 8 bases at J, leaving 4 bases unmatched. CDR3 length: 12 amino acids. This TCR came from a human donor in good health (CMV status not recorded). Some clones in this sample may be carry-over from other donors' samples. Sequences were derived from cultured PBMCs, sampled from culture after CMV antigen stimulation. The rearrangement links TRBV7-9 to TRBJ1-2; 8 bases agree with TRBD1. DNA for the CDR3: TGTGCCAGCAGCCTGGGACAGGCGGGCTACACCTTC. Translating gives CASSLGQAGYTF.